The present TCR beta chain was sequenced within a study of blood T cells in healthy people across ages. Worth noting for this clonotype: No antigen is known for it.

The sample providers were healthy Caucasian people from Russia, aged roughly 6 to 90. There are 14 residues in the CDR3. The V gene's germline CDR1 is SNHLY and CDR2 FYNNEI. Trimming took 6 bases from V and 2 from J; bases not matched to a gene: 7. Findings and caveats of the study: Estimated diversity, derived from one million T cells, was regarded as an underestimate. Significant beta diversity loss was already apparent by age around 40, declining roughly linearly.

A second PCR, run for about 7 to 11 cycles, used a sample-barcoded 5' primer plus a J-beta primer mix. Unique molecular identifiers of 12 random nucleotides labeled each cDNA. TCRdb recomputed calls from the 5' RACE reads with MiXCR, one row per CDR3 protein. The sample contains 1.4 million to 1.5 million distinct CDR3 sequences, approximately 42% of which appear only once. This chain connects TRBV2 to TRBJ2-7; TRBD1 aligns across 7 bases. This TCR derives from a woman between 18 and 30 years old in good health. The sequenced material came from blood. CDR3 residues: CASRTGVGAYEQYF. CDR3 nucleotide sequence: TGTGCCAGCAGAACAGGGGTAGGGGCCTACGAGCAGTACTTC.